This T cell receptor (beta chain) was observed in a study of blood T cell repertoires in COVID-19. Across the whole study: Samples came from the United States, Italy and Spain, spanning acute and convalescent COVID-19. From T cells, B-cell-depleted T cells, or PBMCs came the material, which was cDNA or gDNA.

Original processing methods: How many nucleated cells were present was estimated from reference gene primer amplification. Profiled with immunoSEQ multiplex PCR; TCRdb holds only in-frame clones, not every one. V and J calls and clone size are as listed in that table; D and trimming were resolved from the DNA. Altogether roughly 200,000 clones are present, 88% being singletons, with the ten largest covering about 1.7%. This CDR3 comprises 18 residues. The junction had 8 bases not matched to a gene; V was cut back by 3 bases and J by 0 bases. CDR1 and CDR2 (germline): LNHNV, YYDKDF (reference sequence).

V gene TRBV15 combines with J gene TRBJ2-6; 7 bases match TRBD2. This receptor was identified in a man between 65 and 85 years old with acute or convalescent COVID-19. Sequenced: peripheral blood. The CDR3 nucleotides are TGTGCCACCAGCAGGGGGAGGGGCATTAGCTCTGGGGCCAACGTCCTGACTTTC. Protein product: CATSRGRGISSGANVLTF.